This passage covers 30 T cell receptor beta chains from one sample sequenced in a study of T cell responses to AZD1222 COVID-19 vaccine (dated by TCRdb to 2020 to 2022). The time point label for this specimen denotes: baseline before first vaccination. Library preparation used the immunoSEQ multiplex PCR assay. Entries here come from immuneACCESS through TCRdb and include only in-frame sequences with V and J called. Some clones fail to appear in such tables; in the studies checked, an unresolved V gene covers under half of the shortfall, and the cause of the remainder is unknown. The sample includes 140,000 to 150,000 clones, with roughly 92% observed a single time. In total, the top ten clones hold around 1.8% of the sample. The sample here was peripheral blood, taken on day 0 of AZD1222 vaccination. The receptor set was obtained from an adult in good health.

V usage is TRBV27 and J usage is TRBJ1-5; D call uncertain. Germline loops: CDR1 MNHEY, CDR2 SMNVEV (reference sequence). CDR3 length: 15 residues. V lost 3 bases and J 1 base, leaving 10 bases between the germline ends. The CDR3 protein is CASSLTSGSNQPQHF. CDR3 DNA: TGTGCCAGCAGTTTGACTTCGGGGAGCAATCAGCCCCAGCATTTT.

This chain uses TRBV2 with TRBJ1-1, with unresolved D. The length of the CDR3 is 12 residues. Germline V lookup: CDR1 SNHLY, CDR2 FYNNEI. The V gene lost 6 bases and the J gene lost 5 bases, with 10 bases spanning the gap. Written as DNA, the CDR3 is TGTGCCAGCAGCCAGGAGGTGACTGAAGCTTTCTTT. Protein: CASSQEVTEAFF.

V usage is TRBV5-4 and J usage is TRBJ2-7; a weak D match, TRBD2 (6 bases). Trimming shortened V by 0 bases and J by 3 bases, and 13 bases separated the two germline ends. Per germline, CDR1 SGHNT and CDR2 YYREEE (reference sequence). The CDR3 covers 15 residues. The CDR3 sequence: CASSLAGGIRYEQYF. The CDR3 coding sequence is TGTGCCAGCAGCTTGGCCGGCGGGATCCGCTACGAGCAGTACTTC.

The gene calls are TRBV14 and TRBJ2-3; the match to TRBD2 covers 15 bases. Germline values: CDR1 SGHDN, CDR2 FVKESK. Losses at the gene ends were 2 bases for V and 4 bases for J; bases not matched to a gene: 13. The CDR3 extends over 20 amino acids. Here the CDR3 reads CASSQSRTSGRAAHADTQYF. The CDR3 region has the DNA TGTGCCAGCAGCCAATCCCGGACTAGCGGGAGGGCTGCACACGCAGATACGCAGTATTTT.

The J gene is TRBJ2-6, the V gene TRBV4-2, with D unresolved. There are 17 residues in the CDR3. Trimming cost V 1 base and J 0 bases, with 10 bases left between them. Germline V gives CDR1 LGHNA, CDR2 YNFKEQ. CDR3 nucleotides: TGTGCCAGCAGCCAAGCCGGCACCAGCTCTGGGGCCAACGTCCTGACTTTC. It encodes CASSQAGTSSGANVLTF.

The rearrangement joins TRBV6-2 or TRBV6-3 to TRBJ2-7, with D maybe TRBD2 (6 bases). CDR3 length: 16 residues. V lost 0 bases and J 2 bases, leaving 14 bases between the germline ends. The germline V gene has CDR1 MNHEY and CDR2 SVGEGT. CDR3 DNA sequence: TGTGCCAGCAGTTACTCGATGGAAACGGGGGCCTACGAGCAGTACTTC. It is translated as CASSYSMETGAYEQYF.

This clone was seen a few times. This rearrangement joins TRBV11-2 to TRBJ2-1, with 10 bases aligning to TRBD2. Unmatched junction bases numbered 6, after V lost 4 bases and J lost 9 bases. The CDR3 has 14 residues. Germline CDR1 and CDR2: SGHAT and FQNNGV. The CDR3 coding sequence is TGTGCCAGCAGCTGGCAAAGCGGGAGGGGTGAGCAGTTCTTC. Translated, it gives CASSWQSGRGEQFF. Drawing the rest from reference TRBV11-2 and TRBJ2-1, the complete variable domain is EAGVAQSPRYKIIEKRQSVAFWCNPISGHATLYWYQQILGQGPKLLIQFQNNGVVDDSQLPKDRFSAERLKGVDSTLKIQPAKLEDSAVYLCASSWQSGRGEQFFGPGTRLTVL.

V is TRBV3-1 (or the pseudogene TRBV3-2) and J is TRBJ1-2, with a weak D call TRBD1 (5 bases). Germline CDR1 is LGHDT and CDR2 is YNNKEL (reference sequence). This CDR3 spans 16 amino acids. V gave up 3 bases and J gave up 8 bases, with 22 bases separating them. CDR3 sequence reads: CASSHNPAGTNWGYTF. CDR3 bases: TGTGCCAGCAGCCACAATCCTGCCGGGACCAACTGGGGCTACACCTTC.

The J gene is TRBJ2-6, the V gene TRBV25-1, with 7 bases lining up with TRBD1. This CDR3 is built from 18 residues. CDR1 and CDR2 (germline): MGHDK, SYGVNS. V shed 1 base and J 0 bases; nucleotides not matched to a gene: 6. The CDR3 loop is CASSESDRHGSGANVLTF. CDR3 nucleotides: TGTGCCAGCAGTGAATCGGACAGGCATGGCTCTGGGGCCAACGTCCTGACTTTC.

The V gene is TRBV15, the J gene TRBJ2-4; D is unclear. V was clipped by 6 bases and J by 12 bases, with 18 bases between them. The germline V gene encodes CDR1 LNHNV and CDR2 YYDKDF (reference sequence). The CDR3 contains 13 residues. CDR3 bases: TGTGCCACCAGTAATACACCGGGTCCGACTCAGTACTTC. This encodes CATSNTPGPTQYF.

The chain carries TRBV18 and TRBJ2-3, with D unresolved. This CDR3 region has 17 residues. V was clipped by 4 bases and J by 1 base, with 18 bases between them. The V gene's germline CDR1 is KGHSH and CDR2 LQKENI. This CDR3 is CASSHGGPWTRTDTQYF. CDR3 nucleotides: TGTGCCAGCTCACATGGCGGACCATGGACGCGCACAGATACGCAGTATTTT.

V usage is TRBV5-5 and J usage is TRBJ1-1, with 8 bases matching TRBD1. This CDR3 spans 14 amino acids. Germline-derived CDR1 and CDR2 are SGHKS and YYEKEE (reference sequence). The J segment lost 2 bases and the V segment lost 4 bases, leaving 4 bases of the junction unmatched. CDR3: CASSGGQGNTEAFF. DNA for the CDR3: TGTGCCAGCAGCGGCGGACAGGGTAACACTGAAGCTTTCTTT.

CDR3 residues: CASSLGNRGQSGGYTF. Here the CDR3 DNA reads TGTGCCAGCTCACTGGGGAACAGGGGGCAAAGTGGTGGCTACACCTTC. The rearrangement joins TRBV18 to TRBJ1-2, with TRBD1 identical over 9 bases. The CDR3 covers 16 residues. With V trimmed by 4 bases and J by 7 bases, 13 bases remained unmatched. CDR1 is KGHSH, CDR2 LQKENI, per germline.

The J gene is TRBJ1-2, the V gene TRBV9; a possible D gene is TRBD1 (5 bases). Trimming removed 0 bases from V and 3 bases from J, with 18 bases in between. CDR1 is SGDLS and CDR2 is YYNGEE in the germline V gene. CDR3 size: 17 residues. The CDR3 coding sequence is TGTGCCAGCAGCGTAGGGGGCTTAAATCTTCCCCACTATGGCTACACCTTC. This translates into CASSVGGLNLPHYGYTF.

The chain combines TRBV5-1 with TRBJ1-1, with no clear D. Germline-derived CDR1 and CDR2 are SGHRS and YFSETQ. The CDR3 covers 16 residues. Trimming removed 4 bases from V and 5 bases from J, with 21 bases in between. CDR3 bases: TGCGCCAGCAGCCTTGGCAGCGGGGTCCTGGGGACTGAAGCTTTCTTT. It translates to CASSLGSGVLGTEAFF.

V is TRBV5-6 and J is TRBJ1-5, with unresolved D. The CDR3 spans 12 residues. CDR1 is SGHDT and CDR2 is YYEEEE in the germline V gene. V was trimmed by 4 bases and J by 9 bases, leaving 11 bases between them. The CDR3 bases are TGTGCCAGCAGCCCAGGACTGGGGCCCCAGCATTTT. Protein product: CASSPGLGPQHF.

The chain joins TRBV15 to TRBJ2-7; a possible D gene is TRBD1 (6 bases). The length of the CDR3 is 14 residues. V was trimmed by 1 base and J by 4 bases, leaving 11 bases between them. Germline CDR1 LNHNV, CDR2 YYDKDF (reference sequence). In DNA form, the CDR3 reads TGTGCCACCAGCAGAGTACTAACAGGGTACGAGCAGTACTTC. Translating gives CATSRVLTGYEQYF.

This sequence joins TRBV9 and TRBJ2-7, with 9 bases matching TRBD2. The CDR3 length is 14 residues. Germline-derived CDR1 and CDR2 are SGDLS and YYNGEE. The V segment lost 4 bases and the J segment 2 bases; nucleotides outside the gene matches: 4. The CDR3 DNA reads as TGTGCCAGCAGCCCTAGCGGGACCCCCTACGAGCAGTACTTC. It encodes CASSPSGTPYEQYF.

The CDR3 bases are TGTGCCAGCAGTTTCTACAGGGCGTCGTACGAGCAGTACTTC. It codes for CASSFYRASYEQYF. The chain carries TRBV28 and TRBJ2-7; possible D gene TRBD1, 6 bases. The CDR3 extends over 14 amino acids. CDR1 MDHEN and CDR2 SYDVKM come from the germline V gene. V lost 3 bases and J 4 bases, leaving 13 bases between the germline ends.

The chain combines TRBV27 with TRBJ1-2; possibly TRBD1 for D (6 bases). V was pared by 5 bases and J by 8 bases, with 15 bases between. CDR3 length equals 13 residues. The germline gives CDR1 MNHEY, CDR2 SMNVEV (reference sequence). The CDR3 DNA is TGTGCCAGCAGTCCCGTTGTGGGACACGGCTACACCTTC. Its translation is CASSPVVGHGYTF.

This chain uses TRBV5-1 with TRBJ1-6; no clear D. Per the germline V gene, CDR1 is SGHRS and CDR2 is YFSETQ. Trimming took 4 bases from V and 9 from J, leaving 20 bases between them. The CDR3 consists of 16 residues. The CDR3 reads CASSLAGRGDSSPLHF. CDR3 bases: TGCGCCAGCAGCCTAGCGGGGAGAGGCGATAGTTCACCCCTCCACTTT. Combining the CDR3 with reference TRBV5-1 and TRBJ1-6 gives the whole variable domain KAGVTQTPRYLIKTRGQQVTLSCSPISGHRSVSWYQQTPGQGLQFLFEYFSETQRNKGNFPGRFSGRQFSNSRSEMNVSTLELGDSALYLCASSLAGRGDSSPLHFGNGTRLTVT.

The rearrangement uses TRBV6-2 or TRBV6-3 and TRBJ2-7; D possibly corresponds to TRBD1 (6 bases). Trimming shortened V by 6 bases and J by 1 base, and 10 bases separated the two germline ends. Germline CDR1 and CDR2: MNHEY and SVGEGT. There are 13 residues in the CDR3. CDR3 region: CASSIGQSYEQYF. The DNA of the CDR3 is TGTGCCAGCAGCATTGGACAGTCCTACGAGCAGTACTTC.

This chain uses TRBV10-3 with TRBJ2-1, with D perhaps matching TRBD2 (6 bases). In germline, CDR1 is ENHRY, CDR2 SYGVKD. The V and J ends lost 4 bases and 1 base respectively, with 14 bases between them. The CDR3 is 16 amino acids. This CDR3 is CAISALGRESYNEQFF. In nucleotides, the CDR3 is TGTGCCATCAGTGCCCTCGGACGGGAGTCCTACAATGAGCAGTTCTTC.

V gene TRBV7-2 combines with J gene TRBJ1-5; maybe TRBD1 (5 bases). Germline assignment: CDR1 SGHTA and CDR2 FQGNSA. The CDR3 sequence is 16 residues long. V lost 5 bases and J lost 4, with 18 bases in between. The CDR3 loop reads CASSPFWGTGNQPQHF. DNA of the CDR3: TGTGCCAGCAGCCCCTTCTGGGGCACAGGTAATCAGCCCCAGCATTTT.

This chain connects TRBV6-5 to TRBJ1-1; D is perhaps TRBD1 (6 bases). CDR3 length: 13 amino acids. V shed 10 bases and J shed 1 base, with 13 bases lying between them. CDR1 MNHEY and CDR2 SVGAGI come from the germline V gene. The CDR3 loop is CATSTGWNTEAFF. CDR3 DNA sequence: TGTGCCACTTCTACAGGGTGGAACACTGAAGCTTTCTTT.

The V call is TRBV9, the J call TRBJ2-1; weak D call: TRBD2 (5 bases). Germline CDR1 and CDR2: SGDLS and YYNGEE. The CDR3 has 14 residues. Trimming cost V 4 bases and J 5 bases, with 13 bases left between them. CDR3 protein: CASSPLLEDNEQFF. The CDR3 DNA is TGTGCCAGCAGCCCCCTACTAGAGGACAATGAGCAGTTCTTC.

The chain uses TRBV7-9 and TRBJ2-7, with 8 bases lining up with TRBD1. The length of the CDR3 is 14 residues. The germline CDR1 and CDR2 sequences are SEHNR and FQNEAQ (reference sequence). The junction had 6 bases not matched to a gene; V was cut back by 5 bases and J by 3 bases. The CDR3 here is CASSPRDRNYEQYF. The CDR3 DNA reads TGTGCCAGCAGCCCCCGGGACAGGAACTACGAGCAGTACTTC.

This chain links TRBV2 with TRBJ1-1; D remains unclear. Per the germline V gene, CDR1 is SNHLY and CDR2 is FYNNEI. CDR3 length: 15 residues. Deletions cut 2 bases from V and 0 bases from J, with 10 bases between. CDR3 sequence (DNA): TGTGCCAGCAGTGAATGGCAGACCATGAACACTGAAGCTTTCTTT. Protein product: CASSEWQTMNTEAFF.

This chain connects TRBV2 to TRBJ2-3; TRBD1 might be the D (5 bases). This CDR3 is 14 amino acids long. Germline V gene sequence: CDR1 SNHLY, CDR2 FYNNEI. V dropped 4 bases and J dropped 2 bases, with 10 bases sitting between them. The DNA for the CDR3 is TGTGCCAGCAGTGGGACATGGATCACAGATACGCAGTATTTT. It encodes CASSGTWITDTQYF.

The rearrangement links TRBV6-5 to TRBJ1-6; D gene uncertain. Germline CDR1 reads MNHEY; CDR2 reads SVGAGI. This CDR3 has 13 amino acids. V was shortened by 6 bases and J by 7 bases, with 10 bases between the two germline ends. CDR3 region: CASSHPGNSPLHF. CDR3 coding DNA: TGTGCCAGCAGCCACCCGGGAAATTCACCCCTCCACTTT.